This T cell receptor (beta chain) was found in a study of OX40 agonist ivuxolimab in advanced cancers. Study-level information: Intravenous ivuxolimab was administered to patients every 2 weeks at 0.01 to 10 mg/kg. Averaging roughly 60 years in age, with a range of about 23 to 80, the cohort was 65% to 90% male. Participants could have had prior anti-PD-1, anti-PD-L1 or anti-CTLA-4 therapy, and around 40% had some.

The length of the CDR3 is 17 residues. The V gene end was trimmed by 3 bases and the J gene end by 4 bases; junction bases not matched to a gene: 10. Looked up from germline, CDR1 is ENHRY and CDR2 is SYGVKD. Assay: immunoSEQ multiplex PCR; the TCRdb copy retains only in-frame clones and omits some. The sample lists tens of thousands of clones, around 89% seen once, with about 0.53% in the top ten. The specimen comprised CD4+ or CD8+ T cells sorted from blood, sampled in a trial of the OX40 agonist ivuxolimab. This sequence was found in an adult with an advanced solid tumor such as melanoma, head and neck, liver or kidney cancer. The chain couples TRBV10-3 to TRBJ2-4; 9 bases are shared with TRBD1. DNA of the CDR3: TGTGCCATCAGTGAATCAAGTCCACAGGGGGCGAAAAACATTCAGTACTTC. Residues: CAISESSPQGAKNIQYF.